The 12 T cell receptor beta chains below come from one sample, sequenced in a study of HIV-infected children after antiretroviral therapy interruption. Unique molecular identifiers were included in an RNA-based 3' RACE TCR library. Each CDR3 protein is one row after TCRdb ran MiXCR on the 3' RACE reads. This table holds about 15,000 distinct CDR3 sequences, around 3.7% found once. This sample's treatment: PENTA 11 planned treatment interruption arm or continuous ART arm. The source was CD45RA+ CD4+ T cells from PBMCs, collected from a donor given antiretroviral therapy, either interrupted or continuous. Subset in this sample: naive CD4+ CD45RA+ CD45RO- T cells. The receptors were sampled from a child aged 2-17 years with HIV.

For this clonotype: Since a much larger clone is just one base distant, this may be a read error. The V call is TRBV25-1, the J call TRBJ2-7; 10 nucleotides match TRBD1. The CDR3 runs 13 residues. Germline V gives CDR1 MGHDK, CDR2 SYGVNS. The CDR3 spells CSSSDRGRFEQYF. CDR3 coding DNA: TGTTCCAGCAGTGACAGGGGGCGATTCGAGCAGTACTTC.

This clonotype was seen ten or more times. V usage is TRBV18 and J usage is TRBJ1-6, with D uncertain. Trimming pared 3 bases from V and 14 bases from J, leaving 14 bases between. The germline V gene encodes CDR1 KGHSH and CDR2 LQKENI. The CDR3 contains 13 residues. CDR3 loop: CASSPSQDPALHF. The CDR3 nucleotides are TGTGCCAGCTCACCCTCCCAAGACCCAGCCCTCCACTTT.

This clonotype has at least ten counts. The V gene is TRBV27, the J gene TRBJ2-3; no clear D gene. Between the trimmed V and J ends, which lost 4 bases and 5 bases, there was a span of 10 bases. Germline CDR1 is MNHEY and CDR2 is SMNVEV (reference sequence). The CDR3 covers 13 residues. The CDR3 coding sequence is TGTGCCAGCAGTTCACAAGACCGAGATACGCAGTATTTT. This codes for CASSSQDRDTQYF.

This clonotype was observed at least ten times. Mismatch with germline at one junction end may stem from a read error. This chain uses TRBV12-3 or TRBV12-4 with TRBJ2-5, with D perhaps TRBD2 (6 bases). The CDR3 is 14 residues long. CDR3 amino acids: CASSLGGNQDTQYF. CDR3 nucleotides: TGTGCAAGCAGCTTGGGGGGAAACCAAGACACCCAGTACTTT.

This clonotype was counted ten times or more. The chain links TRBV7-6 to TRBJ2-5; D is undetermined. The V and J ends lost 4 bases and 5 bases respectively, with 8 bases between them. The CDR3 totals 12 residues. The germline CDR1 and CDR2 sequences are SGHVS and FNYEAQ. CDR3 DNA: TGTGCCAGCAGCTCCGTAGGGGAGACCCAGTACTTC. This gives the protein CASSSVGETQYF.

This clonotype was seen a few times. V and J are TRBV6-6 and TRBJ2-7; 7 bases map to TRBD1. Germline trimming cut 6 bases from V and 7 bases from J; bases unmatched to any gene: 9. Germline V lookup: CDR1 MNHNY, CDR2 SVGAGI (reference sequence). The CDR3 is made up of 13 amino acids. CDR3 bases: TGTGCCAGCAGACCGGGACAGATATCTGAGCAGTACTTC. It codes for CASRPGQISEQYF.

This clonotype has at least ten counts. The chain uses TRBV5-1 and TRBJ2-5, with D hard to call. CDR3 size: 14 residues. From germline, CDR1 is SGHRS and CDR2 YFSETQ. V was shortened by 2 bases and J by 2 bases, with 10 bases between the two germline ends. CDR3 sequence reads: CASSLRTGQETQYF. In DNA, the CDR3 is TGCGCCAGCAGCTTACGGACGGGTCAAGAGACCCAGTACTTC.

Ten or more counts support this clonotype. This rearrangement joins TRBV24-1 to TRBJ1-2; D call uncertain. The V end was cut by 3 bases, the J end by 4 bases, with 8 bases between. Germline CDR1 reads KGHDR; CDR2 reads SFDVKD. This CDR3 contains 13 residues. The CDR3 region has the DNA TGTGCCACCAGTGATGACGGTCTCTATGGCTACACCTTC. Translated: CATSDDGLYGYTF.

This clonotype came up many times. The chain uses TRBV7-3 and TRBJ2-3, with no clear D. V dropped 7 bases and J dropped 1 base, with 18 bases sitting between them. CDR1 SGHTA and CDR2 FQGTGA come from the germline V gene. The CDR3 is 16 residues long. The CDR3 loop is CASTQSAAAGTDTQYF. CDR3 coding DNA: TGTGCCAGCACCCAATCCGCCGCAGCAGGCACAGATACGCAGTATTTT. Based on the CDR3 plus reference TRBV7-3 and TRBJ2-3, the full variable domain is GAGVSQTPSNKVTEKGKYVELRCDPISGHTALYWYRQSLGQGPEFLIYFQGTGAADDSGLPNDRFFAVRPEGSVSTLKIQRTERGDSAVYLCASTQSAAAGTDTQYFGPGTRLTVL.

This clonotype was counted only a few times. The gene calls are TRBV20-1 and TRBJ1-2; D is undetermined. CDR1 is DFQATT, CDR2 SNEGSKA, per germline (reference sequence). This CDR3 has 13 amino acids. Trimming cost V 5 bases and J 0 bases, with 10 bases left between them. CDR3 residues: CSAQPVANYGYTF. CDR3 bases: TGCAGTGCTCAGCCGGTCGCTAACTATGGCTACACCTTC.

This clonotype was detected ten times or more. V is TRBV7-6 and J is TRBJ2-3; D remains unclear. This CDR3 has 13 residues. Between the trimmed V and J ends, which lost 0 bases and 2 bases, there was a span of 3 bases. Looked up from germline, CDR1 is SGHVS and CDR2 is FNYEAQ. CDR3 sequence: CASSLALTDTQYF. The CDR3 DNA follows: TGTGCCAGCAGCTTAGCCCTCACAGATACGCAGTATTTT.

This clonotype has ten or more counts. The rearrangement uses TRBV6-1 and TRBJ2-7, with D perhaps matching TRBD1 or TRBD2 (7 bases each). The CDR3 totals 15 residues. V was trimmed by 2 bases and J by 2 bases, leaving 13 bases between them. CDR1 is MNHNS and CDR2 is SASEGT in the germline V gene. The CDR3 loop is CASSEQGGTPYEQYF. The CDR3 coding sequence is TGTGCCAGCAGTGAACAGGGGGGGACCCCCTACGAGCAGTACTTC.